The following is a T cell receptor beta chain sequence with its context. Unique molecular identifiers were built into the TCRbeta library. A single record per CDR3 protein comes from TCRdb applying MiXCR to the PCR reads. Of about 500,000 distinct CDR3 sequences in the sample, 32% are singletons; the top ten hold approximately 2.3%. This record comes from a study of T-cell reconstitution after alpha-beta-depleted transplantation in children. CDR1 is KGHDR and CDR2 is SFDVKD in the germline V gene. CDR3 length equals 15 residues. V dropped 4 bases and J dropped 0 bases, with 10 bases sitting between them.

This clonotype was obtained from a human donor who donated a stem cell graft to a child with aplastic anemia. The chain combines TRBV24-1 with TRBJ2-3; D unresolved. This sample comprised PBMCs from the stem cell graft donor, obtained from the stem cell graft. The CDR3 DNA follows: TGTGCCACCAGTGACTACATATCCAGCACAGATACGCAGTATTTT. Its translation is CATSDYISSTDTQYF.